The sequence of this T cell receptor (beta chain) was determined in a study of OX40 agonist ivuxolimab in advanced cancers. Regarding the research as a whole: Ivuxolimab was a fully human IgG2 agonistic monoclonal antibody targeting the costimulatory receptor OX40 (CD134). The paper describes the monotherapy dose-escalation part (N of about 52 patients) of the phase I trial of ivuxolimab. Intravenous ivuxolimab was administered to patients every 2 weeks at six dose levels: 0.01, 0.1, 0.3, 1.5, 3 and 10 mg/kg. The point of sequencing TCRbeta in the periphery was to test whether ivuxolimab changed TCR sequence diversity and drove clonal T-cell expansion. Among the 50 to 55 dose-escalation patients, some 20 had hepatocellular carcinoma, roughly 15 melanoma, 9 renal cell carcinoma and 9 head and neck cancer. Prior anti-PD-1, anti-PD-L1 or anti-CTLA-4 therapy was permitted, and checkpoint inhibitors had been received by around 40% of dose-escalation patients. Partial responses occurred in three dose-escalation patients: two with cutaneous melanoma and one with hepatocellular carcinoma. A male proportion of about 79% and a mean age of 60 years, ranging from roughly 20 to 80, were recorded for the dose-escalation cohort. Overall study results and their limits: Low levels of normalized T-cell clonal expansion were also seen in some patients who did not respond. In partial responders in the 0.1-3.0 mg/kg groups, normalized peripheral clonal expansion was found to be among the lowest, especially among CD8+ T cells. Which antigens the clonally expanded peripheral T cells were specific for was not determined. At doses of 0.1 to 3.0 mg/kg, clonal expansion of both CD4+ and CD8+ blood T cells was observed from baseline to week 6. On average, CD8+ T cells showed more expanded clones than CD4+ T cells after ivuxolimab.

Reading from cysteine to phenylalanine, the CDR3 counts 14 amino acids. CDR3 DNA only is kept here, 42 bases in frame from base 1. The germline V gene supplies CDR1 SGDLS and CDR2 YYNGEE. After removal of 4 bases from V and 2 bases from J, the junction retains 3 bases not matched to a gene. Patients with autoimmune disease history or receiving systemic immunosuppression were excluded from the trial. Peripheral blood for TCR sequencing was collected from all dose cohorts at baseline, on cycle 4 day 1, and on cycle 7 day 1. Samples were obtained from an open-label, multicenter, first-in-human phase I dose-escalation trial of ivuxolimab. The trial enrolled adults with locally advanced or metastatic head and neck squamous cell, hepatocellular, melanoma or renal cell carcinoma. Before TCR sequencing, CD4+ and CD8+ T cells were separately sorted from peripheral blood. Genomic DNA was extracted from sorted cells for sequencing of the TCRbeta CDR3 region. TCRbeta CDR3 regions were sequenced using the immunoSEQ Assay. As stored in TCRdb, this immuneACCESS dataset retains in-frame rearrangements with V and J assigned. A fraction of the clones does not appear; measured against another copy, unresolved V genes explain less than half of the discrepancy, and the remainder lacks a known reason. The sample profile shows fewer than 85,000 clones; roughly 90% of them were found once. The leading ten clones occupy around 10% of the sample.

Remarks on this clone: No antigen is known for it. No per-base quality is available; no much larger clone lies one base away. This sample also contains other DNA sequences that code for the same CDR3.

This chain is built from TRBV9 and TRBJ2-7, with 10 bases aligning to TRBD1. The receptor's source is an adult with an advanced solid tumor such as melanoma, head and neck, liver or kidney cancer. Material: CD4+ or CD8+ T cells sorted from blood, obtained in a trial of the OX40 agonist ivuxolimab. The nucleotide sequence is given as TGTGCCAGCAGCCTAGGACAGGGGGCCTACGAGCAGTACTTC. Protein translation: CASSLGQGAYEQYF.